This TCR beta chain was observed in a study of TIL therapy for anti-PD-1-resistant metastatic lung cancer. Trimming took 5 bases from V and 0 from J, leaving 16 bases between them. The CDR3 contains 16 residues. Germline CDR1 reads KGHSH; CDR2 reads LQKENI. The time point denotes: pre-treatment sample, taken before nivolumab and TIL therapy. The tumor samples were excised metastases, mostly pleural nodules or supraclavicular lymph nodes. The immunoSEQ assay was v3. Some clones are missing from TCRdb's copy, which holds only in-frame ones; the method was immunoSEQ multiplex PCR. The sample consists of approximately 87,000 clones, roughly 65% of them appearing once.

The origin of this receptor is a person aged 25-85 years with non-small cell lung cancer. The chain couples TRBV18 to TRBJ1-1; D unresolved. The specimen was tumor tissue, collected at baseline. The CDR3 spells CASSSFVGPMNTEAFF. CDR3 in DNA: TGTGCCAGCTCAAGTTTCGTTGGGCCAATGAACACTGAAGCTTTCTTT.